This T cell receptor (beta chain) emerged from a study of T cell changes during pregnancy in multiple sclerosis. The repertoire was sequenced with immunoSEQ multiplex PCR; TCRdb's copy has only in-frame clones and lacks some. Of tens of thousands of clones in the sample, 85% to 95% were seen once. J gave up 10 bases and V 4 bases, and 7 bases lay outside the gene matches. The germline V gene encodes CDR1 MNHEY and CDR2 SMNVEV (reference sequence). The CDR3 length is 15 residues. This receptor was obtained from a female donor with multiple sclerosis, enrolled in a pregnancy study. The sequencing used peripheral blood, collected in the third trimester of pregnancy. J is TRBJ2-1 and V is TRBV27; 13 positions match TRBD2. DNA of the CDR3: TGTGCCAGCAGTTCGGGACTAGCGGGAACGGCAGAGCAGTTCTTC. Its translation: CASSSGLAGTAEQFF.